This TCR beta chain was identified in a study of tumor-infiltrating lymphocytes in oesophageal squamous cell carcinoma. From the PCR reads, TCRdb called clonotypes with MiXCR, one entry per CDR3 protein. Of around 6,200 distinct CDR3 sequences listed, about 14% are singletons. This clonotype was detected many times. The V and J ends lost 1 base and 9 bases respectively, with 16 bases between them. This CDR3 has 15 amino acids. Germline lookup yields CDR1 SGHAT and CDR2 FQNNGV. V usage is TRBV11-2 and J usage is TRBJ2-1; a weak D match, TRBD1 (6 bases). The sequenced sample was esophageal tumor tissue. The clonotype was recovered from a male donor with esophageal squamous cell carcinoma. CDR3: CASSLGRGTSTEQFF. CDR3 DNA: TGTGCCAGCAGCTTAGGAAGGGGGACGAGCACTGAGCAGTTCTTC.